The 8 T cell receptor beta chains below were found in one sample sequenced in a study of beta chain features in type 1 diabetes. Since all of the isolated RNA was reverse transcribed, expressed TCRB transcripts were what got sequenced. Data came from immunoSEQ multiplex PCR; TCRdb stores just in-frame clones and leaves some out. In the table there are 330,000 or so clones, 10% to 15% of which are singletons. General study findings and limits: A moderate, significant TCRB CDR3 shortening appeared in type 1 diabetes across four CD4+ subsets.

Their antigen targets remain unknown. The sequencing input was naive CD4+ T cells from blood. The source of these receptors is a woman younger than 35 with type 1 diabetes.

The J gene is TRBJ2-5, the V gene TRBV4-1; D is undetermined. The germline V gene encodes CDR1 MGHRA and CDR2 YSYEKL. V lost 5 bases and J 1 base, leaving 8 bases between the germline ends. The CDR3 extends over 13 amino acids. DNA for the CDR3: TGCGCCAGCAGCGTGGCAGTCCAAGAGACCCAGTACTTC. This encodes CASSVAVQETQYF.

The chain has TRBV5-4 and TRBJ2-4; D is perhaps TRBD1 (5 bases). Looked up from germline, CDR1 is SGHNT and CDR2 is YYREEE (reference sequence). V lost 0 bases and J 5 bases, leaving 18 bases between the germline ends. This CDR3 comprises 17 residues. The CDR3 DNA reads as TGTGCCAGCAGCTTGGTACTATTCCAGGGTAGCCAAAACATTCAGTACTTC. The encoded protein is CASSLVLFQGSQNIQYF.

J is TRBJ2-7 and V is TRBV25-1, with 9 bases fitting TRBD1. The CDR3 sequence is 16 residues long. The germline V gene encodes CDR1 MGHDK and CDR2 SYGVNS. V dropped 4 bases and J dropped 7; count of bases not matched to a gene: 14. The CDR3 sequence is CASSGGQGRGAGEQYF. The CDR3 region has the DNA TGTGCCAGCAGTGGCGGACAGGGGAGGGGCGCGGGAGAGCAGTACTTC.

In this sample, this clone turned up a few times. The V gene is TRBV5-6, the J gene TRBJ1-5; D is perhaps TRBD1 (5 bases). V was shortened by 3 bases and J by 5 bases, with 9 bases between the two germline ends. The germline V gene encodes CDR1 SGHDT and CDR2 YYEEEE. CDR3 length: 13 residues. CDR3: CASSSGVDQPQHF. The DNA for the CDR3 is TGTGCCAGCAGCTCGGGGGTGGATCAGCCCCAGCATTTT. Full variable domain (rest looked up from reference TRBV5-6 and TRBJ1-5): DAGVTQSPTHLIKTRGQQVTLRCSPKSGHDTVSWYQQALGQGPQFIFQYYEEEERQRGNFPDRFSGHQFPNYSSELNVNALLLGDSALYLCASSSGVDQPQHFGDGTRLSIL.

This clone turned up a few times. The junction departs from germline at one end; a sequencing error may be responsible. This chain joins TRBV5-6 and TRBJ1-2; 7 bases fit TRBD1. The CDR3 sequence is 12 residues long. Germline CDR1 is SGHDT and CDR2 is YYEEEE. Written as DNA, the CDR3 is TGTGCCAGCAGCTTGCCCTCGACAGGGACCGCCTTC. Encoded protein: CASSLPSTGTAF.

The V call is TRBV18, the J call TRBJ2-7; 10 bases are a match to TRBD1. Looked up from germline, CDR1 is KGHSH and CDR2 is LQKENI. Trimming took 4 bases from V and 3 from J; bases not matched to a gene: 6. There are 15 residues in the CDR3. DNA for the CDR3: TGTGCCAGCTCACGGGGACAGGGGACAATCTACGAGCAGTACTTC. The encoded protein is CASSRGQGTIYEQYF.

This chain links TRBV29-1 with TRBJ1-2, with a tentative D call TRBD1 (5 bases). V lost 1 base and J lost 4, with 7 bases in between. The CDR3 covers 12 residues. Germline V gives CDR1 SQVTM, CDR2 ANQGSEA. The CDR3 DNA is TGCAGCGTTGAAGGGGGCCCCTATGGCTACACCTTC. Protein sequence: CSVEGGPYGYTF.

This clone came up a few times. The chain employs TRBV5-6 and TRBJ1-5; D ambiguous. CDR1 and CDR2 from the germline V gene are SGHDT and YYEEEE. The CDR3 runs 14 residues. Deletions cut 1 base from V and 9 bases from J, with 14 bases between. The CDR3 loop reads CASSLRSPPTPQHF. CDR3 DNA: TGTGCCAGCAGCTTGAGATCTCCACCTACGCCCCAGCATTTT.